The subject of this entry is one TCR beta chain. Its specificity is not known. This entry comes from a study of T cell responses to AZD1222 COVID-19 vaccine. Broader study findings: No repertoire was sampled before or during the peak T cell response, only after it. The span of vaccine-associated CD4 TCRs extended across spike, with dominance at 160-218 and 743-854. Compared with day 0, the breadth and depth of the Spike-specific TCR repertoire rose significantly after two doses of AZD1222. Among AZD1222 vaccinees, only five or six were seropositive at baseline.

The germline V gene has CDR1 MNHEY and CDR2 SVGAGI. The CDR3 spans 13 residues. V lost 1 base, J lost 5 bases, and 8 bases lay in between. Profiling relied on immunoSEQ multiplex PCR, and the TCRdb table lists in-frame clones only, not all of them. This sample has under 150,000 clones, with approximately 91% found just once. The chain carries TRBV6-5 and TRBJ2-5; D is undetermined. The clonotype originates from an adult who received the AZD1222 COVID-19 vaccine. The source was peripheral blood, collected 28 days after the second AZD1222 dose. CDR3 region: CASSYYGQETQYF. CDR3 sequence (DNA): TGTGCCAGCAGTTACTATGGGCAGGAGACCCAGTACTTC.